This TCR beta chain is from a study of shared clonotypes between healthy human individuals (TCRdb year 2020). Regarding the research as a whole: A couple of women and three men aged 18 to 49 years were included in the cohort. Per donor, three plates each were used for CD4 naive and CD4 memory, two for CD8 naive, and one for CD8 memory. The study deeply sequenced blood TCR repertoires of five healthy adults to estimate repertoire size and the extent of clonotype sharing between individuals. Libraries were prepared and TCR repertoires were sequenced by different laboratories using diverse techniques, in order to increase sequencing depth and limit assay-specific biases. Per donor, leukapheresis produced somewhere between about 0.94 and 9 billion PBMCs.

Overall study outcomes, separate from this receptor: Sampling was restricted to blood, and TCR repertoires in tissue are likely to differ from TCR repertoires in blood. When several donors were compared, the shared fraction of clonotypes was about 5% for naive CD4, 3.5% to 4% for naive CD8, 2% to 2.5% for memory CD4, and less than 0.45% for memory CD8. The small number of donors limited the genetic and exposure-history diversity represented. Compared with non-shared clonotypes, the clonotypes found in all four sorted-subset donors had higher generation probabilities. Incomplete sequencing was indicated by rarefaction of sorted-subset datasets, despite the large sequencing depth. Pairwise subsampling indicated that sequencing depth was expected to affect the degree of clonotype sharing among donors. Naive subsets generally had larger estimated clonotype richness than memory subsets did.

Note on this clone: What antigen it recognizes has not been identified. Base-call qualities are not available, and no considerably larger clone is one nucleotide away.

Using the deep immunoSEQ assay, TCR CDR3 regions were amplified from genomic DNA by multiplex PCR. For each cell subset, the extracted genomic DNA was distributed evenly across all wells of several immunoSEQ 96-well plates, and each plate served as one replicate. For sorted subsets, approximately 0.2 ug of genomic DNA, equivalent to some 33,000 T cell genomes, went into each replicate PCR. The purified libraries were quantified using a Qubit 3.0 fluorometer, sized with a Bioanalyzer 2100, and then quantified again using the KAPA Library Quantification kit. Every immunoSEQ 96-well plate was sequenced on a dedicated single-read 150-cycle Illumina NextSeq 550 flow cell. The paper's processing steps were these. The immunoSEQ output contained only junctional sequences without quality scores, so filtering could not match that applied to full-length reads. To assign V/J genes and CDR3, sequences were annotated against IMGT germline references using PyIR, a Python wrapper for IgBLAST v1.9. Any read was removed if the V/J assignment was weak (E-value above 1e-6), the CDR3 was missing, or the read contained stop codons, out-of-frame junctions, or ambiguous translated residues. A V3J clonotype was defined by an identical inferred V gene, J gene, and CDR3 amino acid sequence. Percentage overlap between repertoires was calculated by dividing the number of shared unique clonotypes by the size of the smaller repertoire. RTK rarefaction, the Chao1 estimator, and Recon v2.1 estimates of unobserved clonotypes were used to assess repertoire richness. OLGA was used to compute generation probabilities for all TCRbeta clonotypes that the gDNA method yielded from a handful of donors. Sourced from immuneACCESS, this table was stored by TCRdb with only in-frame sequences that have V and J called. A share of the clones is absent; for the studies checked, an unresolved V gene accounts for under half, and the remainder has no known explanation. The V and J calls and clone size were taken over from that table, and D and trimming were inferred from the DNA. The sample table records over 2 million clones; roughly 95% of these occur just once. The ten largest clones add up to roughly 0.13% of the sample.

Healthy HIV-negative adults with no recently reported acute infections or vaccinations were included as donors. All donors were Caucasian adults living in Nashville, Tennessee, USA. CD4+ T cells were enriched by magnetic negative selection; naive cells were then positively selected on CD45RA, and the negative fraction formed the memory subset. After blood collection by leukapheresis, PBMCs were isolated using Ficoll-Histopaque density gradient centrifugation and then cryopreserved in the vapor phase of liquid nitrogen. Analytical flow cytometry was used to check the purity and quantity of each magnetically sorted T cell population. Each sorted fraction had its genomic DNA isolated and then quantified by UV absorbance on a Nanodrop 2000c. The CDR3 sequence holds 16 residues, the cysteine and phenylalanine included. Solely the CDR3 DNA is kept, with 48 bases framed from the first base. The trim is 6 bases for V and 7 bases for J, with a gap of 22 bases between the germline ends. CDR1 and CDR2 are read off the germline V gene as SNHLY and FYNNEI.

The sample consisted of naive CD4+ T cells sorted from blood. The cell subset or site label on this specimen signifies: CD45RA+ positively selected. The V and J genes are TRBV2 and TRBJ2-1, with the D assignment possibly TRBD1 or TRBD2, given 5 matching bases for each. The receptor was isolated from a man younger than 35 in good health. The nucleotide sequence is given as TGTGCCAGCAGCCCTCTTGTGAGGGGAATAACGAATGAGCAGTTCTTC. Its product reads: CASSPLVRGITNEQFF.